These 18 T cell receptor beta chains were all obtained from the same sample, sequenced in a study of T cell responses to AZD1222 COVID-19 vaccine. Assay used: immunoSEQ multiplex PCR; TCRdb lists only in-frame clones, some missing. The data show 42,000 or so clones, 88% seen once. The sample here was peripheral blood, taken 28 days after the second dose of the MenACWY control vaccine. These receptor sequences come from an adult who received the MenACWY meningococcal vaccine as a control.

The V and J genes are TRBV6-5 and TRBJ2-6; D uncertain. Germline lookup yields CDR1 MNHEY and CDR2 SVGAGI. V gave up 6 bases and J gave up 0 bases, with 6 bases separating them. This CDR3 region has 14 residues. In nucleotides, the CDR3 is TGTGCCAGCAGGTCCCACTCTGGGGCCAACGTCCTGACTTTC. This translates into CASRSHSGANVLTF.

This chain uses TRBV5-1 with TRBJ2-3; D is unresolved. From germline, CDR1 is SGHRS and CDR2 YFSETQ. The CDR3 sequence is 14 residues long. Trimming took off 2 bases at V and 2 bases at J, with 9 bases between the two ends. For the CDR3, the DNA is TGCGCCAGCAGCTTTGTACCCTCCACAGATACGCAGTATTTT. It specifies CASSFVPSTDTQYF.

The chain uses TRBV7-9 and TRBJ2-2; D is possibly TRBD1 or TRBD2 (5 bases each). Germline assignment: CDR1 SEHNR and CDR2 FQNEAQ (reference sequence). V was pared by 5 bases and J by 0 bases, with 16 bases between. The CDR3 sequence is 17 residues long. The chain's CDR3 is CASSIPGRIANTGELFF. CDR3 in DNA: TGTGCCAGCAGCATCCCGGGACGCATCGCGAACACCGGGGAGCTGTTTTTT.

The gene calls are TRBV4-1 and TRBJ2-5, with a tentative D call TRBD2 (6 bases). The CDR3 has 18 amino acids. Trimming took 2 bases from V and 2 from J, leaving 21 bases between them. Germline CDR1 and CDR2: MGHRA and YSYEKL. CDR3 nucleotide sequence: TGCGCCAGCAGCCAAACCCCTCTACTTGCGGGAAGGCAAGAGACCCAGTACTTC. It is translated as CASSQTPLLAGRQETQYF.

The chain is built from TRBV4-2 and TRBJ2-7; D ambiguous. Germline V CDR1 and CDR2: LGHNA, YNFKEQ. This CDR3 is built from 15 residues. Trimming removed 6 bases at V and 2 bases at J, with 17 bases between. The CDR3 here is CASSLRQTDAYEQYF. The CDR3 region has the DNA TGTGCCAGCAGTCTCAGGCAGACGGATGCCTACGAGCAGTACTTC.

This rearrangement joins TRBV6-6 to TRBJ2-6, with D perhaps matching TRBD1 (5 bases). CDR1 is MNHNY, CDR2 SVGAGI, per germline (reference sequence). This CDR3 is built from 17 residues. Trimming took 5 bases from V and 0 from J, leaving 14 bases between them. Written as DNA, the CDR3 is TGTGCCAGCAGTCCAGTAAGACAGCTCTCTGGGGCCAACGTCCTGACTTTC. Its translation is CASSPVRQLSGANVLTF.

J is TRBJ2-1 and V is TRBV2, with 9 bases aligning to TRBD2. This CDR3 comprises 16 residues. V was pared by 4 bases and J by 4 bases, with 8 bases of the junction left unmatched. Germline V gives CDR1 SNHLY, CDR2 FYNNEI. The CDR3 DNA reads as TGTGCCAGCAGTGGCCTAGCGGGACGGGGTTACAATGAGCAGTTCTTC. Its translation is CASSGLAGRGYNEQFF. Combining the CDR3 with reference TRBV2 and TRBJ2-1 gives the whole variable domain EPEVTQTPSHQVTQMGQEVILRCVPISNHLYFYWYRQILGQKVEFLVSFYNNEISEKSEIFDDQFSVERPDGSNFTLKIRSTKLEDSAMYFCASSGLAGRGYNEQFFGPGTRLTVL.

J is TRBJ2-4 and V is TRBV7-3; D possibly corresponds to TRBD2 (5 bases). Trimming shortened V by 0 bases and J by 9 bases, and 9 bases separated the two germline ends. The CDR3 consists of 13 residues. The germline gives CDR1 SGHTA, CDR2 FQGTGA. In DNA, the CDR3 is TGTGCCAGCAGCTTAACAAACAGCGGCATTCAGTACTTC. It codes for CASSLTNSGIQYF.

V is TRBV12-1 and J is TRBJ2-5; TRBD1 is the table's D call, not checked against the DNA. TRBV12-1 is designated a pseudogene. The CDR3 runs to 15 residues. CDR3 loop: CASSLGGREQETQYF. DNA of the CDR3: TGTGCCAGCAGCTTGGGTGGGCGTGAACAAGAGACCCAGTACTTC.

The chain employs TRBV7-3 and TRBJ2-5; 7 nucleotides align to TRBD2. V was clipped by 0 bases and J by 3 bases; unmatched bases: 16. The CDR3 loop spans 19 amino acids. Per the germline V gene, CDR1 is SGHTA and CDR2 is FQGTGA. CDR3 sequence reads: CASSLTGNPLGGREETQYF. The CDR3 bases are TGTGCCAGCAGCTTAACCGGAAACCCCTTGGGAGGGAGGGAAGAGACCCAGTACTTC.

The chain employs TRBV9 and TRBJ2-5; either TRBD1 or TRBD2 may supply D (6 bases each). V shed 3 bases and J shed 4 bases, with 7 bases lying between them. Germline values: CDR1 SGDLS, CDR2 YYNGEE. The CDR3 covers 12 residues. CDR3: CASSEGGETQYF. CDR3 in DNA: TGTGCCAGCAGCGAGGGGGGAGAGACCCAGTACTTC.

V and J are TRBV28 and TRBJ2-1, with 12 bases lining up with TRBD2. The length of the CDR3 is 19 residues. The trim removed 6 bases at V and 1 base at J, leaving 13 bases unmatched. Per germline, CDR1 MDHEN and CDR2 SYDVKM. CDR3 sequence: CASRTVTGLAGLSYNEQFF. The CDR3 nucleotides read TGTGCCAGCAGAACCGTGACGGGACTAGCGGGCCTATCCTACAATGAGCAGTTCTTC.

The chain combines TRBV7-3 with TRBJ2-7; 10 nucleotides agree with TRBD1. The germline V gene has CDR1 SGHTA and CDR2 FQGTGA. J lost 0 bases, V lost 5 bases, and 7 bases had no gene match. The CDR3 length is 16 residues. The CDR3 coding sequence is TGTGCCAGCAGCCTGACAGGGGGCCGGAGCTCCTACGAGCAGTACTTC. This sequence encodes CASSLTGGRSSYEQYF.

The CDR3: CASSVQGNYGYTF. The CDR3 DNA sequence: TGTGCCAGCAGCGTTCAGGGCAACTATGGCTACACCTTC. This rearrangement joins TRBV9 to TRBJ1-2, with a tentative D call TRBD1 (5 bases). This CDR3 comprises 13 residues. Germline V gene data show CDR1 as SGDLS and CDR2 as YYNGEE. V was pared by 2 bases and J by 2 bases, with 7 bases between.

The rearrangement joins TRBV5-1 to TRBJ2-7; possibly TRBD2 for D (5 bases). Germline assignment: CDR1 SGHRS and CDR2 YFSETQ. The CDR3 spans 12 residues. V lost 5 bases and J 4 bases, leaving 10 bases between the germline ends. The CDR3 protein is CASRERGYEQYF. In DNA form, the CDR3 reads TGCGCCAGCAGGGAACGCGGGTACGAGCAGTACTTC.

The chain combines TRBV28 with TRBJ2-5; TRBD1 or TRBD2 may be the D gene (5 bases each). Trimming stripped 2 bases from V and 1 base from J, with 11 bases between. The germline gives CDR1 MDHEN, CDR2 SYDVKM. The CDR3 covers 15 residues. The CDR3 sequence is CASSLGDALQETQYF. In DNA, the CDR3 is TGTGCCAGCAGTTTAGGGGACGCACTCCAAGAGACCCAGTACTTC.

This clone was counted once. This chain joins TRBV9 and TRBJ1-2; tentatively, D is TRBD1 (5 bases). Trimming stripped 2 bases from V and 2 bases from J, with 16 bases between. The CDR3 length is 16 residues. CDR1 SGDLS and CDR2 YYNGEE come from the germline V gene. CDR3 coding DNA: TGTGCCAGCAGCGTGGGAGGGGATTGGATAAACTATGGCTACACCTTC. Protein: CASSVGGDWINYGYTF.

The CDR3 DNA follows: TGTGCCAGTAGTGCCCAGACAGGGGAGGGCACCGGGGAGCTGTTTTTT. Translated: CASSAQTGEGTGELFF. This rearrangement joins TRBV19 to TRBJ2-2, with D possibly TRBD1 on 8 matching bases. Trimming removed 5 bases from V and 4 bases from J, with 17 bases in between. The CDR3 sequence is 16 residues long. CDR1 and CDR2 (germline): LNHDA, SQIVND (reference sequence).